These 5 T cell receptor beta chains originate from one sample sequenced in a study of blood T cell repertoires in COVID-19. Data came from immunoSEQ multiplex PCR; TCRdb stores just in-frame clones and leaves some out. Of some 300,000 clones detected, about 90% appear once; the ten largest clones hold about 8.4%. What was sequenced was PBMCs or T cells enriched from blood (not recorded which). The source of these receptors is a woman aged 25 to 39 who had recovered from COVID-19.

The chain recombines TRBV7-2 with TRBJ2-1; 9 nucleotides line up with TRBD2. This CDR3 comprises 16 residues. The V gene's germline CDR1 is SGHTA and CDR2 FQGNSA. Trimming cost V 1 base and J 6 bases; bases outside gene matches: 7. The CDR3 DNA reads TGTGCCAGCAGCTTAGGGGGGGGGACTAGCAGCAATGAGCAGTTCTTC. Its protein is CASSLGGGTSSNEQFF. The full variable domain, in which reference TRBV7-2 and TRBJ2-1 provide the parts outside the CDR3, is GAGVSQSPSNKVTEKGKDVELRCDPISGHTALYWYRQSLGQGLEFLIYFQGNSAPDKSGLPSDRFSAERTGGSVSTLTIQRTQQEDSAVYLCASSLGGGTSSNEQFFGPGTRLTVL.

The CDR3 DNA sequence: TGCGCCAGCAGCTTGTTGGGGGGACAGGGTCCGTTCGGCTCTCGGGAGACCCAGTACTTC. Amino acids: CASSLLGGQGPFGSRETQYF. This sequence joins TRBV5-1 and TRBJ2-5; 9 nucleotides align to TRBD1. Trimming took 1 base from V and 5 from J; bases not matched to a gene: 21. CDR1 and CDR2 from the germline V gene are SGHRS and YFSETQ. The CDR3 length is 20 residues.

For the CDR3, the DNA is TGCGCCAGCAGCCAAGATGCACCGGTTACACCCCTCCACTTT. Amino acid sequence: CASSQDAPVTPLHF. V is TRBV4-1 and J is TRBJ1-6, with no clear D. Between the trimmed V and J ends, which lost 0 bases and 11 bases, there was a span of 11 bases. CDR3 length equals 14 residues. Germline V gene data show CDR1 as MGHRA and CDR2 as YSYEKL.

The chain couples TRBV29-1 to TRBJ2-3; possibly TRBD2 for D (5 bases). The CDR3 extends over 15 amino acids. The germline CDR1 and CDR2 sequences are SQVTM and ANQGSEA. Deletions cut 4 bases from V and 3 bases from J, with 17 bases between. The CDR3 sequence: CSVVNGFPGTDTQYF. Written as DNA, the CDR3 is TGCAGCGTTGTTAATGGGTTTCCGGGGACAGATACGCAGTATTTT.

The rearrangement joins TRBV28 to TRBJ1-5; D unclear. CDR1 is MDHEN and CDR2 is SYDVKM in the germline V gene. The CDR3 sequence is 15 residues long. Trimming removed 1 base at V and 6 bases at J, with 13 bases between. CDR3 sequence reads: CASSLLIPVAQPQHF. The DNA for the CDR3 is TGTGCCAGCAGTTTATTGATCCCCGTGGCTCAGCCCCAGCATTTT.